The 18 T cell receptor beta chains listed next were all sequenced from one sample in a study of CD8+ T cells in alopecia areata. RNA extraction was followed by reverse transcription into cDNA, which acted as the sequencing template. Assay used: immunoSEQ multiplex PCR; TCRdb lists only in-frame clones, some missing. The profile shows 190,000 or so clones, roughly 61% of them singletons. Treatment given: oral pan-JAK inhibitor, 5-10 mg twice daily. The starting material was CD8+ T cells sorted from blood, obtained at week 24, from a patient treated with tofacitinib. The source is a human donor with alopecia areata.

The chain is built from TRBV13 and TRBJ2-7; 7 nucleotides match TRBD2. Germline lookup yields CDR1 PRHDT and CDR2 FYEKMQ (reference sequence). The junction had 5 bases not matched to a gene; V was cut back by 9 bases and J by 0 bases. The CDR3 length is 13 residues. DNA for the CDR3: TGTGCCAGTCGCTCTAGCGGCTCCTACGAGCAGTACTTC. Its translation is CASRSSGSYEQYF.

This clone was counted a few times. Other DNA sequences in the sample encode the same CDR3. This sequence joins TRBV25-1 and TRBJ1-6; 9 nucleotides align to TRBD1. This CDR3 region has 15 residues. With V trimmed by 2 bases and J by 7 bases, 3 bases remained unmatched. Germline assignment: CDR1 MGHDK and CDR2 SYGVNS. CDR3 region: CASSERTGENSPLHF. The DNA of the CDR3 is TGTGCCAGCAGTGAACGGACAGGGGAAAATTCACCCCTCCACTTT. The variable domain in full, completed from reference TRBV25-1 and TRBJ1-6, reads EADIYQTPRYLVIGTGKKITLECSQTMGHDKMYWYQQDPGMELHLIHYSYGVNSTEKGDLSSESTVSRIRTEHFPLTLESARPSHTSQYLCASSERTGENSPLHFGNGTRLTVT.

The rearrangement links TRBV5-6 to TRBJ1-5, with unresolved D. Germline CDR1 is SGHDT and CDR2 is YYEEEE. Trimming stripped 2 bases from V and 3 bases from J, with 9 bases between. This CDR3 has 14 amino acids. The CDR3 reads CASSFQVNNQPQHF. CDR3 sequence (DNA): TGTGCCAGCAGCTTCCAGGTCAACAATCAGCCCCAGCATTTT.

The chain uses TRBV30 and TRBJ1-4, with no clear D. The CDR3 has 11 residues. CDR1 is GTSNPN and CDR2 is SVGIG in the germline V gene (reference sequence). Trimming left V 7 bases short and J 7 bases short, with 10 bases between. The CDR3 region has the DNA TGTGCCTTTGAGGGCGGTGAAAAACTGTTTTTT. Protein: CAFEGGEKLFF.

The V gene is TRBV2, the J gene TRBJ2-5, with 11 nucleotides matching TRBD2. Looked up from germline, CDR1 is SNHLY and CDR2 is FYNNEI. V lost 11 bases to trimming and J lost 3 bases; unmatched junction nucleotides: 8. The CDR3 totals 14 residues. In DNA, the CDR3 is TGTGCCGACTCTAGCGGGGGGCCTAAAGAGACCCAGTACTTC. The encoded protein is CADSSGGPKETQYF.

The chain links TRBV7-9 to TRBJ2-1; D is perhaps TRBD2 (6 bases). Germline CDR1 reads SEHNR; CDR2 reads FQNEAQ (reference sequence). There are 12 residues in the CDR3. V dropped 10 bases and J dropped 6 bases, with 13 bases sitting between them. In nucleotides, the CDR3 is TGTGCCATCACCCGGGGGTCCAATGAGCAGTTCTTC. Residues: CAITRGSNEQFF.

The chain recombines TRBV30 with TRBJ2-4, with TRBD1 as a possible D gene (5 bases). The V end lost 5 bases, the J end lost 5 bases, and 10 bases lay between the germline ends. The CDR3 is 12 amino acids. Germline V gene lookup returns CDR1 GTSNPN and CDR2 SVGIG (reference sequence). CDR3 region: CAWGQEENIQYF. As DNA, the CDR3 is TGTGCCTGGGGACAAGAGGAAAACATTCAGTACTTC.

The rearrangement uses TRBV6-5 and TRBJ2-3; D call uncertain. The CDR3 covers 11 residues. Trimming stripped 6 bases from V and 4 bases from J, with 5 bases between. The V gene's germline CDR1 is MNHEY and CDR2 SVGAGI. CDR3 nucleotides: TGTGCCAGCAGCGGTCCAGATACGCAGTATTTT. Residues: CASSGPDTQYF.

The gene calls are TRBV29-1 and TRBJ1-2; 8 bases align to TRBD1. Germline lookup yields CDR1 SQVTM and CDR2 ANQGSEA. The CDR3 is 12 amino acids. After removal of 6 bases from V and 4 bases from J, the junction contained 4 bases not matched to a gene. The CDR3 here is CSVDRAIYGYTF. CDR3 in DNA: TGCAGCGTGGACAGGGCGATCTATGGCTACACCTTC.

This clone was recorded a few times. This chain links TRBV5-6 with TRBJ2-1, with 10 bases identical to TRBD2. Germline CDR1 reads SGHDT; CDR2 reads YYEEEE. The CDR3 totals 15 residues. The ends lost 0 bases at V and 8 bases at J; junction bases unmatched: 5. Here the CDR3 reads CASSLEAGGPHEQFF. CDR3 nucleotides: TGTGCCAGCAGCTTGGAAGCGGGGGGGCCCCATGAGCAGTTCTTC.

Only a few counts were recorded for this clone. This sequence joins TRBV15 and TRBJ1-4; D perhaps matches TRBD1 (6 bases). Deletions cut 1 base from V and 6 bases from J, with 27 bases between. This CDR3 spans 20 amino acids. Germline CDR1 and CDR2: LNHNV and YYDKDF (reference sequence). CDR3 protein: CATSRGQRGFLGHLDEKLFF. CDR3 sequence (DNA): TGTGCCACCAGCAGAGGCCAACGAGGGTTCCTGGGACACTTGGATGAAAAACTGTTTTTT.

The CDR3 DNA reads TGTGCCAGCAGTTTCAGGGTGGGTCATGGCTACACCTTC. Protein product: CASSFRVGHGYTF. V gene TRBV27 combines with J gene TRBJ1-2; a possible D gene is TRBD1 (5 bases). The CDR3 consists of 13 residues. Germline loops: CDR1 MNHEY, CDR2 SMNVEV (reference sequence). The germline V and J ends were trimmed by 3 bases and 6 bases, with 11 bases remaining between them.

The V and J genes are TRBV5-6 and TRBJ1-6; the D is unclear. The CDR3 spans 14 residues. V gave up 0 bases and J gave up 9 bases, with 10 bases separating them. Per the germline V gene, CDR1 is SGHDT and CDR2 is YYEEEE. CDR3 amino acids: CASSLEFGSSPLHF. DNA for the CDR3: TGTGCCAGCAGCTTGGAGTTCGGGAGTTCACCCCTCCACTTT. Looking up the rest from reference TRBV5-6 and TRBJ1-6 gives the full variable domain: DAGVTQSPTHLIKTRGQQVTLRCSPKSGHDTVSWYQQALGQGPQFIFQYYEEEERQRGNFPDRFSGHQFPNYSSELNVNALLLGDSALYLCASSLEFGSSPLHFGNGTRLTVT.

CDR3 DNA: TGCAGCGTTGAAATGACGGGCACAGATACGCAGTATTTT. It is translated as CSVEMTGTDTQYF. This chain links TRBV29-1 with TRBJ2-3; no clear D gene. Germline values: CDR1 SQVTM, CDR2 ANQGSEA. The CDR3 covers 13 residues. V was clipped by 2 bases and J by 1 base, with 7 bases between them.

The chain combines TRBV15 with TRBJ2-3; D gene unclear. Trimming shortened V by 0 bases and J by 8 bases, and 6 bases separated the two germline ends. The CDR3 loop spans 12 amino acids. Germline V lookup: CDR1 LNHNV, CDR2 YYDKDF (reference sequence). The CDR3 nucleotides are TGTGCCACCAGCAGAGATGGCGGTACGCAGTATTTT. Residues: CATSRDGGTQYF.

This clone occurred a few times. J is TRBJ1-2 and V is TRBV25-1, with D unclear. V lost 4 bases and J lost 8, with 20 bases in between. From germline, CDR1 is MGHDK and CDR2 SYGVNS. The CDR3 sequence is 15 residues long. The CDR3 bases are TGTGCCAGCAGTGGTCCATCCGTGGAAGGTTTGGGCTACACCTTC. Translation gives CASSGPSVEGLGYTF.

This chain uses TRBV4-1 with TRBJ1-1, with D perhaps TRBD1 (5 bases). V lost 0 bases, J lost 0 bases, and 8 bases lay in between. Germline V gene data show CDR1 as MGHRA and CDR2 as YSYEKL. The CDR3 consists of 15 residues. As DNA, the CDR3 is TGCGCCAGCAGCCAAGATAAGGGGATGAACACTGAAGCTTTCTTT. The encoded protein is CASSQDKGMNTEAFF.

The rearrangement uses TRBV7-9 and TRBJ1-1; D is uncertain. The germline V and J ends were trimmed by 10 bases and 7 bases, with 22 bases remaining between them. Germline CDR1 is SEHNR and CDR2 is FQNEAQ (reference sequence). The CDR3 is 14 amino acids. The CDR3 DNA reads TGTGCCACGACCTCCAGCAAAGAGAGAATTGAAGCTTTCTTT. This encodes CATTSSKERIEAFF.